This entry lists 4 T cell receptor beta chains sequenced from one sample in a study of blood T cell repertoires in COVID-19. Data came from immunoSEQ multiplex PCR; TCRdb stores just in-frame clones and leaves some out. The table lists about 170,000 clones, about 85% of them singletons. Sequencing input: peripheral blood. The source is a woman older than 75 in a cohort sampled during active or convalescent COVID-19.

The genes are TRBV6-6 and TRBJ1-4; a possible D gene is TRBD1 (5 bases). Germline CDR1 reads MNHNY; CDR2 reads SVGAGI (reference sequence). V lost 7 bases and J lost 11, with 11 bases in between. The CDR3 loop spans 11 amino acids. The CDR3, as DNA: TGTGCCAGCATGGTCAGGGATAAACTGTTTTTT. It codes for CASMVRDKLFF.

V is TRBV12-2 and J is TRBJ1-1; TRBD1, the D gene given by the table, was not confirmed from the DNA. TRBV12-2 is shown as a pseudogene. The CDR3 is 11 amino acids. CDR3 sequence: CASRSDSEAFF. The DNA for the CDR3 is TGTGCAAGTCGCTCGGACAGTGAAGCTTTCTTT.

This rearrangement joins TRBV20-1 to TRBJ1-5; a weak D match, TRBD1 (5 bases). The CDR3 runs to 13 residues. Trimming shortened V by 3 bases and J by 6 bases, and 12 bases separated the two germline ends. Germline loops: CDR1 DFQATT, CDR2 SNEGSKA (reference sequence). The CDR3 spells CSASAGGGQPQHF. DNA for the CDR3: TGCAGTGCTAGTGCCGGGGGAGGTCAGCCCCAGCATTTT.

The rearrangement links TRBV27 to TRBJ2-2, with 10 nucleotides matching TRBD1. With 10 bases clipped from V and 5 bases from J, the junction kept 4 bases outside the gene matches. Germline-derived CDR1 and CDR2 are MNHEY and SMNVEV (reference sequence). This CDR3 contains 13 residues. In DNA form, the CDR3 reads TGTGCCACAGGGACAGGGGAAACCGGGGAGCTGTTTTTT. This translates into CATGTGETGELFF.